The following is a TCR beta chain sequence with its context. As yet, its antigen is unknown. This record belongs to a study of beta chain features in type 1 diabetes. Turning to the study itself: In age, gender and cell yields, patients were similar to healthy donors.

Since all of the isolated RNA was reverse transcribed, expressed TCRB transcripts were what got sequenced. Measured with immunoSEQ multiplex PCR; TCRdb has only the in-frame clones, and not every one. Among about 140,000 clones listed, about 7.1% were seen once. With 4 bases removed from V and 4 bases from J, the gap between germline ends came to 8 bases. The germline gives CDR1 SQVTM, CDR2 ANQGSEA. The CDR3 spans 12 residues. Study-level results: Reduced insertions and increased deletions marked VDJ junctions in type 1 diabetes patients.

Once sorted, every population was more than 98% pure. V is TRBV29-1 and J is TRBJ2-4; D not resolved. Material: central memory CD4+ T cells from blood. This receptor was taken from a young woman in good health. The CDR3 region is CSVVDTKNIQYF. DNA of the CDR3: TGCAGCGTTGTCGACACAAAAAACATTCAGTACTTC.